The TCR beta chain under discussion was sequenced for a study of blood T cell repertoires in COVID-19. About the research overall: PBMCs, B-cell-depleted T cells, or T cells were the source of the cDNA or gDNA that made up the material.

CDR1 is MGHRA, CDR2 YSYEKL, per germline. Trimming took 4 bases from V and 1 from J, leaving 10 bases between them. This CDR3 spans 14 amino acids. Original methodology: Amplification with reference gene primers provided the estimates of nucleated cell counts. The protocol was immunoSEQ multiplex PCR, while the TCRdb copy is restricted to in-frame clones and leaves out a portion. V and J calls and clone size are those listed in that table; D and trimming were worked out from the DNA. The data hold 300,000 or so clones, with 80% to 90% observed a single time. Material for sequencing was peripheral blood. The clonotype was recovered from a woman in her 50s with acute or convalescent COVID-19. The V gene is TRBV4-1, the J gene TRBJ1-1, with D maybe TRBD1 (5 bases). The DNA of the CDR3 is TGCGCCAGCAGCCCGGACACCTGGAACACTGAAGCTTTCTTT. It translates to CASSPDTWNTEAFF.